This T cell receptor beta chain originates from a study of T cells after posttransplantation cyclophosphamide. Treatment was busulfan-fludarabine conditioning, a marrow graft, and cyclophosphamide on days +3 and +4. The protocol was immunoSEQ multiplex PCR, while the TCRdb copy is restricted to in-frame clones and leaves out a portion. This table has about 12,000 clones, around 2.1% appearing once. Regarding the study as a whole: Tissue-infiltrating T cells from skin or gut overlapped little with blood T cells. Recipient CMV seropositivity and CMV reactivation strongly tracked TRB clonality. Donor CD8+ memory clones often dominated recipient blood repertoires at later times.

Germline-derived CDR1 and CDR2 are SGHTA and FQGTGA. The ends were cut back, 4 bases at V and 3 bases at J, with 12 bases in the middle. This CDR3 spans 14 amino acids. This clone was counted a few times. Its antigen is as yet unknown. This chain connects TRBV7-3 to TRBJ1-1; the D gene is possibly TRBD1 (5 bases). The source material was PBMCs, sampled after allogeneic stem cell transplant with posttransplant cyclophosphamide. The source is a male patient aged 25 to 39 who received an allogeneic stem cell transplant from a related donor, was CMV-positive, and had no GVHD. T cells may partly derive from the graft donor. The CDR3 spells CASSSSGYDTEAFF. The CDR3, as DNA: TGTGCCAGCAGCTCCTCAGGGTACGACACTGAAGCTTTCTTT.